This TCR beta chain was observed in a study of control samples from healthy donors and cancer patients. The table came from immunoSEQ multiplex PCR; TCRdb's copy has only in-frame clones and leaves some out. The sample records about 160,000 clones, about 90% being singletons. The germline V gene has CDR1 KGHSH and CDR2 LQKENI. The CDR3 extends over 14 amino acids. V lost 1 base and J lost 2, with 8 bases in between. The chain links TRBV18 to TRBJ1-2; D call uncertain. The clonotype was recovered from a young man in good health. Sequencing was performed on blood. The CDR3 reads CASSPREMNYGYTF. The CDR3 bases are TGTGCCAGCTCACCACGGGAGATGAACTATGGCTACACCTTC.